These T cell receptor beta chains were read from a single sample in a study of CD8 T cells in ankylosing spondylitis. Each CDR3 protein is one row after TCRdb ran MiXCR on the 5' RACE reads. The repertoire includes fewer than 80,000 distinct CDR3 sequences, under 5.5% of them detected once, and about 2.2% sits in the top ten. The source material was blood, either unsorted or a sorted T cell fraction (not recorded which). The receptors come from a male donor with ankylosing spondylitis or in good health (not recorded which). Both conserved end residues are part of each CDR3. Fields, in order: clone size, D gene, CDR3 length, V gene, J gene, CDR3 protein, CDR3 DNA. D genes are given only for firm matches. The size field is filled for only some rows; it gives once, few, many or a size class.

many,TRBD1,14,TRBV13,TRBJ1-2,CASRPYRGVNGYTF,TGTGCCAGCAGACCTTACAGGGGGGTGAATGGCTACACCTTC
many,-,14,TRBV12-3/TRBV12-4,TRBJ1-5,CASRSNLVGQPQHF,TGTGCCAGTCGTTCTAATTTGGTAGGTCAGCCCCAGCATTTT
many,-,13,TRBV5-5,TRBJ1-1,CASSLQRVTEAFF,TGTGCCAGCAGCCTACAACGGGTCACTGAAGCTTTCTTT
many,-,16,TRBV21-1,TRBJ2-7,CASSYEPGLACYEQYF,TGTGCCAGCAGTTATGAACCGGGCCTCGCCTGCTACGAGCAGTACTTC
many,TRBD2,15,TRBV10-3,TRBJ2-1,CAISEPAGRGDEQFF,TGTGCCATCAGTGAGCCTGCAGGGCGGGGGGATGAGCAGTTCTTC
many,-,14,TRBV12-3/TRBV12-4,TRBJ2-6,CASSLESGANVLTF,TGTGCCAGCAGTTTAGAGTCTGGGGCCAACGTCCTGACTTTC
many,-,13,TRBV6-5,TRBJ2-5,CASSSESGRTQYF,TGTGCCAGCAGTTCTGAGTCAGGGCGGACCCAGTACTTC
many,-,15,TRBV2,TRBJ2-2,CASSVVPENTGELFF,TGTGCCAGCAGCGTTGTCCCGGAGAACACCGGGGAGCTGTTTTTT
many,-,13,TRBV9,TRBJ1-1,CASSVASQTEAFF,TGTGCCAGCAGCGTAGCTAGTCAAACTGAAGCTTTCTTT
many,-,14,TRBV7-6,TRBJ1-6,CASSFGQQNSPLHF,TGTGCCAGCAGCTTCGGGCAGCAAAATTCACCCCTCCACTTT
many,-,15,TRBV10-3,TRBJ2-7,CAISQRAARTYEQYF,TGTGCCATCAGCCAGAGGGCAGCACGGACCTACGAGCAGTACTTC
many,-,15,TRBV7-9,TRBJ2-2,CASSPYTANTGELFF,TGTGCCAGCAGCCCTTACACCGCGAACACCGGGGAGCTGTTTTTT
many,-,13,TRBV20-1,TRBJ2-5,CSARDGNRETQYF,TGCAGTGCTAGAGACGGGAATAGAGAGACCCAGTACTTC
many,-,13,TRBV4-2,TRBJ2-3,CASSPTSSDTQYF,TGTGCCAGCAGCCCAACATCTAGTGATACGCAGTATTTT
many,-,16,TRBV9,TRBJ1-2,CASSPGDINAPYGYTF,TGTGCCAGCAGCCCCGGGGACATCAATGCCCCCTATGGCTACACCTTC
many,-,14,TRBV5-1,TRBJ1-1,CASSLGQDYTEAFF,TGCGCCAGCAGCTTGGGGCAGGACTACACTGAAGCTTTCTTT
many,TRBD2,13,TRBV5-1,TRBJ2-3,CASRLAGGDTQYF,TGCGCCAGCAGACTAGCGGGGGGCGATACGCAGTATTTT
many,-,13,TRBV30,TRBJ1-1,CAWRIQANTEAFF,TGTGCCTGGAGGATCCAGGCGAACACTGAAGCTTTCTTT
many,TRBD1,15,TRBV5-1,TRBJ2-2,CASSLVQGANGELFF,TGCGCCAGCAGCTTGGTGCAGGGGGCTAACGGGGAGCTGTTTTTT
many,TRBD1,16,TRBV11-3,TRBJ2-1,CASSGRDRGGRNEQFF,TGTGCCAGCAGCGGCAGAGACAGGGGTGGGCGGAATGAGCAGTTCTTC
many,TRBD2,16,TRBV5-1,TRBJ2-3,CASSSGLAGGTDTQYF,TGCGCCAGCAGCTCGGGACTAGCGGGGGGCACAGATACGCAGTATTTT
many,-,17,TRBV12-5,TRBJ1-5,CASGLIPSWISNQPQHF,TGTGCTAGTGGTTTGATTCCTTCGTGGATAAGCAATCAGCCCCAGCATTTT
many,TRBD1,13,TRBV10-3,TRBJ1-5,CAIRDRASQPQHF,TGTGCCATCAGGGACAGGGCATCGCAGCCCCAGCATTTT
few,-,15,TRBV13,TRBJ2-3,CASSLRLTSTDTQYF,TGTGCCAGCAGCCTCAGACTGACTAGCACAGATACGCAGTATTTT
many,-,17,TRBV5-1,TRBJ1-3,CASSPEGTTPGRNTIYF,TGCGCCAGCAGCCCCGAAGGGACGACTCCGGGACGAAACACCATATATTTT
many,-,14,TRBV20-1,TRBJ2-1,CSAEDATSYNEQFF,TGCAGTGCCGAGGACGCTACCTCCTACAATGAGCAGTTCTTC
-,TRBD2,17,TRBV20-1,TRBJ2-1,CSANILAGGPRSTEQFF,TGCAGCGCCAATATTTTAGCGGGGGGGCCTCGGTCGACTGAGCAGTTCTTC
many,-,11,TRBV11-2,TRBJ1-4,CASASGQKLFF,TGTGCCAGCGCATCCGGTCAAAAACTGTTTTTT
many,-,14,TRBV10-3,TRBJ2-7,CAISEWRMVEEQYF,TGTGCCATCAGTGAGTGGCGGATGGTGGAGGAGCAGTACTTC
-,TRBD1,18,TRBV7-6,TRBJ2-1,CASSLTGQGGTIWNEQFF,TGTGCCAGCAGCTTAACGGGACAGGGTGGTACTATATGGAATGAGCAGTTCTTC
many,TRBD2,16,TRBV28,TRBJ2-1,CASSSPRTSEYNEQFF,TGTGCCAGCAGTTCCCCTCGGACTAGCGAGTACAATGAGCAGTTCTTC
-,TRBD1,15,TRBV6-1,TRBJ2-3,CASRAGTGGSDTQYF,TGTGCCAGCAGGGCCGGGACAGGGGGTTCGGATACGCAGTATTTT
-,-,17,TRBV4-1,TRBJ1-2,CASSQDEKATANYGCTF,TGCGCCAGCAGCCAAGATGAGAAGGCTACAGCTAACTATGGCTGCACCTTC
many,-,12,TRBV12-3/TRBV12-4,TRBJ1-6,CASSLVGSPLHF,TGTGCCAGCAGTTTGGTTGGCTCACCCCTCCACTTT
medium-sized,-,12,TRBV5-4,TRBJ2-2,CASSPDTGELFF,TGTGCCAGCAGCCCAGACACCGGGGAGCTGTTTTTT
many,-,13,TRBV12-3/TRBV12-4,TRBJ2-7,CASTSGMGFEQYF,TGTGCCAGCACCTCGGGGATGGGCTTCGAGCAGTACTTC
many,-,11,TRBV3-1,TRBJ2-5,CASSQESLEYF,TGTGCCAGCAGCCAAGAATCCCTTGAGTACTTC
many,TRBD2,16,TRBV12-3/TRBV12-4,TRBJ2-5,CASSLTFGLAQETQYF,TGTGCCAGCAGTTTAACGTTTGGACTAGCCCAAGAGACCCAGTACTTC
many,-,13,TRBV20-1,TRBJ2-7,CSAMALGPYEQYF,TGCAGTGCTATGGCTCTCGGGCCTTACGAGCAGTACTTC
many,-,15,TRBV3-1,TRBJ2-7,CASSQDASSWDEQYF,TGTGCCAGCAGCCAAGACGCCAGCTCGTGGGACGAGCAGTACTTC
many,-,13,TRBV20-1,TRBJ2-7,CSAPGSGSYEQYF,TGCAGTGCTCCCGGCTCGGGCTCCTACGAGCAGTACTTC
medium-sized,TRBD1,15,TRBV27,TRBJ1-2,CASSLDREANYGYTF,TGTGCCAGCAGTCTCGACAGGGAGGCCAACTATGGCTACACCTTC
many,-,14,TRBV20-1,TRBJ1-1,CSATGTGKNTEAFF,TGCAGTGCTACCGGAACAGGGAAGAACACTGAAGCTTTCTTT
few,-,13,TRBV20-1,TRBJ1-6,CSALRMPSSPLHF,TGCAGTGCTTTAAGGATGCCCTCTTCACCCCTCCACTTT
many,TRBD1,15,TRBV12-3/TRBV12-4,TRBJ1-1,CASSSRDRSRTEAFF,TGTGCCAGCAGTTCTCGGGACAGGAGTCGGACTGAAGCTTTCTTT